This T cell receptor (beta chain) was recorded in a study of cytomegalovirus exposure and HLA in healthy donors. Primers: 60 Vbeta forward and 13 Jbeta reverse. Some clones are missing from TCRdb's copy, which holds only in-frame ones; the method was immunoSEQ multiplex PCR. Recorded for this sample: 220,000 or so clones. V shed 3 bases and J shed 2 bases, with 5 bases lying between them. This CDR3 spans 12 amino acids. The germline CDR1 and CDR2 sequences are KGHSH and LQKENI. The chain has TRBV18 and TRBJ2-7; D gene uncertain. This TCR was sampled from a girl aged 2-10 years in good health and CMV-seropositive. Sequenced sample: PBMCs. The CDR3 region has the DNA TGTGCCAGCTCACCCGACACCTACGAGCAGTACTTC. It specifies CASSPDTYEQYF.